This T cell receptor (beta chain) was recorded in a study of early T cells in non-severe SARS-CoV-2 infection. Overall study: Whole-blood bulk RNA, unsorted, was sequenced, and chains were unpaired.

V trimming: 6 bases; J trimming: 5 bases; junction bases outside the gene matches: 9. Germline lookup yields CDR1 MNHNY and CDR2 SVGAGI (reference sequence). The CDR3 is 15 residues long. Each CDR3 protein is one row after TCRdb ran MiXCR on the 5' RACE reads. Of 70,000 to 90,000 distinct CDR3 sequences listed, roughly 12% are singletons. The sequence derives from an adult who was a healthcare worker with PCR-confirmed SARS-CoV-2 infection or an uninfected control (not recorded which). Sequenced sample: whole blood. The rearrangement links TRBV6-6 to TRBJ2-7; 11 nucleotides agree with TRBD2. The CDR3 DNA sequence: TGTGCCAGCAGCCTACTAGCGGGAGATATCCACGAGCAGTACTTC. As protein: CASSLLAGDIHEQYF.